This T cell receptor beta chain comes out of a study of beta chain features in type 1 diabetes (dated by TCRdb to 2016 to 2019). Study-wide context: Mean age, gender distribution, total cell number and subset yield did not differ between patients and healthy donors. Whereas all 30 or so donors provided naive and central memory subsets, regulatory and stem cell-like memory subsets were isolated from just 8 patients and roughly eight healthy donors. A total of roughly 98,000,000 sorted cells were examined across all samples, and a strong correlation was observed between cell number per subset and RNA yield. In the study, TCRB repertoires of sorted circulating CD4+ T cell subsets from recently diagnosed type 1 diabetes patients were compared with those of matched healthy donors. Broad study findings and their caveats: Because the HLA sub-analyses included only small numbers of individuals, any influence of HLA type on TCRB rearrangement was left unresolved. PCR may preferentially amplify shorter templates, but because patient and control samples were amplified and corrected together, any resulting skew would affect both groups equally. In all four CD4+ subsets, TCRB CDR3 length was moderately but significantly shorter in type 1 diabetes patients. Because cDNA was sequenced instead of genomic DNA, activated cells with high expression could be over-represented, although the groups did not differ in activation or CD3 levels. Naive, central memory and regulatory TCRB repertoires appeared to be more similar among patients than among healthy donors. Fewer insertions and more nucleotide deletions at VDJ recombination sites were observed in patients with type 1 diabetes, implying thymic rearrangement abnormalities.

Sequences SGHDT (CDR1) and YYEEEE (CDR2) are obtained from the germline V gene. The CDR3, cysteine through phenylalanine, is 14 amino acids long. Of the read, only the CDR3 DNA is kept; its 42 bases are in frame from base 1. The V and J ends are trimmed by 0 bases and 0 bases, leaving 5 bases between them. This clone appeared once. It lacks a known antigen. No much larger clone exists at a distance of one base, and base qualities are not known. Distinct nucleotide sequences in the sample also encode this CDR3. A single peripheral blood draw of about 116 mL on average was collected from each donor into heparinised tubes. Using a panel that included CD45RO, CCR7, CD25, CD127, CD95 and CD27, naive, central memory, regulatory and stem cell-like memory CD4+ T cells were sorted on a BD FACSAria II. Purity was above 98% for every sorted population. PBMCs were separated immediately by Lymphoprep density gradient centrifugation and were stained directly, without being cultured. To minimize batch effects, samples were stained and sorted in pairs, one healthy donor with one patient per experiment.

All of the isolated RNA was reverse transcribed with the High Capacity cDNA Reverse Transcription Kit, so expressed TCRB transcripts were sequenced. Naive, central memory and regulatory T cell samples underwent deep immunoSEQ sequencing, averaging around 4 million total reads per sample. After sorted cells were lysed in RLT buffer, RNA was extracted with DNase-treated RNeasy Micro or Mini kits, with the choice depending on cell number. Each cell subset was processed on its own to prevent cross-contamination, while patient and healthy donor samples were processed together. Using the immunoSEQ multiplex PCR, TCRB sequences were amplified from cDNA into 87-bp fragments spanning the CDR3 region. The amplicons were sequenced using the Illumina HiSeq platform. Under the source paper's analysis protocol: PCR bias was computationally corrected using synthetic template baselines, reads within Hamming distance 2 were collapsed, and singletons that could not be merged were discarded. Reads were aligned to IMGT to assign V, D and J genes, CDR3 length, and insertions or deletions at six rearrangement sites. Within each subset, clonotype counts were normalized to the number of sorted cells before true diversity and Gini coefficients were calculated with the tcR R package. The overlap coefficient, calculated on TCRB nucleotide sequences, was used to quantify repertoire sharing. As a proxy for the pre-selection repertoire, out-of-frame TCRB sequences from naive cells were analyzed. Held by TCRdb, this immuneACCESS table contains in-frame sequences only and omits some clones. Under half of the omission traces to an unresolved V gene where checked; the cause of the rest is unknown. V and J calls and clone size are given by that table; D and trimming were obtained from the DNA. The sample contains some 700,000 clones, around 15% of them found a single time. The ten largest clones add up to 0.02% to 0.025% of the sample.

The origin of this receptor is a man younger than 35 with type 1 diabetes. The sequence is built from TRBV5-6 and TRBJ2-3; confidence is insufficient to name the D gene. The sequencing input was naive CD4+ T cells from blood. The cell subset or site label, read with the paper, signifies: true naive CD4+ T cells. The nucleotides read TGTGCCAGCAGCTTGGTCGGGAGCACAGATACGCAGTATTTT. It is translated as CASSLVGSTDTQYF.